This TCR beta chain is from a study of Graves' ophthalmopathy and Graves' hyperthyroidism. Recruitment covered hyperthyroidism patients aged 18 to 65 whose new diagnosis was of under 2 months' duration. Other autoimmune diseases, uncontrolled infections, pregnancy or lactation led to the exclusion of patients. The CDR3 sequence is 13 residues long. V lost 4 bases and J 4 bases, leaving 14 bases between the germline ends. CDR1 is SQVTM, CDR2 ANQGSEA, per germline. Study outcomes and limitations: The model's ophthalmopathy progression predictions had roughly 69% sensitivity and 72.22% specificity. Also, most clonotypes expanded in the thyroid above 0.001 frequency appeared in blood.

To note about this clonotype: The antigen is unknown.

The authors amplified TCR beta CDR3 regions, and they did so from RNA transcripts for repertoire sequencing. First-round RT-PCR with HTBI primers preceded a second-round multiplex PCR. TCRdb re-called the multiplex PCR reads through MiXCR, storing one row per CDR3 protein. The table records 1 million to 1.3 million distinct CDR3 sequences, roughly 35% of them present only once. This clonotype was sampled from an adult man with Graves' hyperthyroidism. The sequenced sample was peripheral blood or thyroid tissue (not recorded which). J is TRBJ2-7 and V is TRBV29-1; tentatively, D is TRBD1 (6 bases). The CDR3 loop is CSVGDMGLYEQYF. The CDR3 bases are TGCAGCGTTGGGGACATGGGGTTGTACGAGCAGTACTTC.